This entry is about one T cell receptor beta chain. No antigen is known for it. This cohort consisted of healthy bone marrow donors. The sample comes from a study of cytomegalovirus exposure and HLA in healthy donors. Findings and caveats of the study: In a later analysis, parvovirus B19, influenza, CMV and Epstein-Barr virus appeared linked to several top co-occurrence clusters. As a later analysis revealed, the rate of TCR association differed by HLA locus, with DRB1 most and HLA-C fewest. It was reported that the classifier diagnosed cytomegalovirus status with high specificity and sensitivity in both the original and validation cohorts.

Trimming stripped 4 bases from V and 2 bases from J, with 15 bases between. The CDR3 spans 15 residues. The germline CDR1 and CDR2 sequences are SGHAT and FQNNGV. 13 Jbeta primers and 60 Vbeta primers were used for the PCR. Sequencing used immunoSEQ multiplex PCR; TCRdb keeps in-frame clones, though not all of them. The top ten clones hold 2% to 2.5% of a sample with tens of thousands of clones, 60% to 80% of them seen once. This clonotype was obtained from a man aged 40-49 years in good health and CMV-seronegative. Sample: PBMCs. V is TRBV11-2 and J is TRBJ2-7; D perhaps matches TRBD1 (6 bases). The DNA of the CDR3 is TGTGCCAGCAGCTCCCGTGAGGACAGCACCTACGAGCAGTACTTC. The encoded protein is CASSSREDSTYEQYF.